This TCR beta chain comes out of a study of blood T cell repertoires in COVID-19. In the study's own analysis: The authors estimated nucleated cell counts from reference gene primer amplification. Method: immunoSEQ multiplex PCR; TCRdb's copy keeps in-frame clones and lacks some. The V and J calls and clone size were taken over from that table, and D and trimming were inferred from the DNA. The repertoire holds approximately 100,000 clones, around 75% seen once, with around a quarter in the top ten. This CDR3 spans 14 amino acids. The ends lost 4 bases at V and 8 bases at J; junction bases unmatched: 4. Germline lookup yields CDR1 LGHNA and CDR2 YNFKEQ.

Sequenced input: peripheral blood. This chain links TRBV4-2 with TRBJ1-4; 10 bases fit TRBD1. The sequence derives from a man aged 70-80 years with acute or convalescent COVID-19. Here the CDR3 DNA reads TGTGCCAGCAGCCTCGGGACAGGGGAAGAAAAACTGTTTTTT. Its translation: CASSLGTGEEKLFF.